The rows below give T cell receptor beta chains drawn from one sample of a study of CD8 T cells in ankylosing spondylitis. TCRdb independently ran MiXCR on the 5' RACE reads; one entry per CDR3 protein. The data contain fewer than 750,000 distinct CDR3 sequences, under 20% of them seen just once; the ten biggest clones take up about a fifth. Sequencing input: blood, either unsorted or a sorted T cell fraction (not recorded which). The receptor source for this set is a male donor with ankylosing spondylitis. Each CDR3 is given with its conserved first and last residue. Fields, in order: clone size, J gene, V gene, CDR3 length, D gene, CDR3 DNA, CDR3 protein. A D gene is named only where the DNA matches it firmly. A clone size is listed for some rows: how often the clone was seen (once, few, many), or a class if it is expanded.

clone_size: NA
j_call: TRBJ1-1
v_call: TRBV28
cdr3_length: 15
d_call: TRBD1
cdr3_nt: TGTGCCAGCAGGGGACAGGGAAGGACTTGGGACGAAGCTTTCTTT
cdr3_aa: CASRGQGRTWDEAFF

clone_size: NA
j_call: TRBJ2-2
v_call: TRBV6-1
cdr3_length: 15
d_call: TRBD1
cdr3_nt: TGTGCCAGCAGATCGGGACAGGGCCCCACCGGGGAGCTGTTTTTT
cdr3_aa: CASRSGQGPTGELFF

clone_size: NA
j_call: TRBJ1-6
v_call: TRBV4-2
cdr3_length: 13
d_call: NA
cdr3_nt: TGTGCCAGTCGGTCGGACCCTGCGTCACCCCTCCACTTT
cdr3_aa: CASRSDPASPLHF

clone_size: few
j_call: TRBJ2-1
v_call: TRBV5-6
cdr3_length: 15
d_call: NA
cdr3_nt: TGTGCCAGCAGCTTGGCTGACCTCTCCTACAATGAGCAGTTCTTC
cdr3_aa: CASSLADLSYNEQFF

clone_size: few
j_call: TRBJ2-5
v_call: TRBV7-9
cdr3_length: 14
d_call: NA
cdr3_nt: TGTGCCAGCAGCTTATTCAGGAGCCAAGAGACCCAGTACTTC
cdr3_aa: CASSLFRSQETQYF

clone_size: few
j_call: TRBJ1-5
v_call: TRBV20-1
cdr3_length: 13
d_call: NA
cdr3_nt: TGCAGTGCTAGCAGTGATAGCAATCAGCCCCAGCATTTT
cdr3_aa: CSASSDSNQPQHF

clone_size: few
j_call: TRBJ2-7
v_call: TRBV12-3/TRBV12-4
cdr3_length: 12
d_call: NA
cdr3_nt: TGTGCCAGCAGGCTTGGAGCCCTGGAGCAGTACTTC
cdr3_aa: CASRLGALEQYF

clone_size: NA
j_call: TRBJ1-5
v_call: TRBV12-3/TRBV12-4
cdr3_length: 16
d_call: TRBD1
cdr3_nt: TGTGCCAGCAGCCCCGCGAGGCAGGGGGCCAATCAGCCCCAGCATTTT
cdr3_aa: CASSPARQGANQPQHF

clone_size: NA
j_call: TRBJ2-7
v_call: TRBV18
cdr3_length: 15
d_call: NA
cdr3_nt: TGTGCCAGCTCACCCGGACAGCCGAGCTCCTACGAGCAGTACTTC
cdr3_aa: CASSPGQPSSYEQYF

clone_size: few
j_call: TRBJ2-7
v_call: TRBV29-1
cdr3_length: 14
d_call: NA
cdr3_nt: TGCAGCGTAAGGACAGACCCCACGATGGAGGAGCAGTACTTC
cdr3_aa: CSVRTDPTMEEQYF

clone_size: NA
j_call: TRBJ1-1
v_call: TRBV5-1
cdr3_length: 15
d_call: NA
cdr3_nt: TGCGCCAGCAGCTTCAGGGGACCTTCGAACACTGAAGCTTTCTTT
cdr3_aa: CASSFRGPSNTEAFF

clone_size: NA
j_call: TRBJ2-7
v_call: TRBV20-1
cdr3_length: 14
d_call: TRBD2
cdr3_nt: TGCAGTGCTAGAGTACTAGCGGGGGCCTACGAGCAGTACTTC
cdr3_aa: CSARVLAGAYEQYF

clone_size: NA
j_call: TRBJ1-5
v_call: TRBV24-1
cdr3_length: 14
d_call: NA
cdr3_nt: TGTGCCACCAGTGGCCAGGGGCTTGGGCAGCCCCAGCATTTT
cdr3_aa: CATSGQGLGQPQHF

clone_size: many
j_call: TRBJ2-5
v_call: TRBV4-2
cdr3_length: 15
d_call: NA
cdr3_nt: TGTGCCAGCAGCCCCCGCATCAGTGATCAAGAGACCCAGTACTTC
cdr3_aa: CASSPRISDQETQYF

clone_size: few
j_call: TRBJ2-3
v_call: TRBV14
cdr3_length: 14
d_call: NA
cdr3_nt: TGTGCCAGCAGCCAAGCGCTTCGCGCAGATACGCAGTATTTT
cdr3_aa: CASSQALRADTQYF

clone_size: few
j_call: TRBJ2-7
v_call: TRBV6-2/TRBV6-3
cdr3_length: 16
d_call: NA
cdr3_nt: TGTGCCAGCAGTTACAGGCAGACCGCAAGAGTTGGCGAGCAGTACTTC
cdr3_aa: CASSYRQTARVGEQYF

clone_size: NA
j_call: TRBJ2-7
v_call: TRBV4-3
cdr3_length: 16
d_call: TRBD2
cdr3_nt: TGCGCCAGCAGCCAGGCGCTAGCGGGAGGGCCCTACGAGCAGTACTTC
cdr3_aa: CASSQALAGGPYEQYF

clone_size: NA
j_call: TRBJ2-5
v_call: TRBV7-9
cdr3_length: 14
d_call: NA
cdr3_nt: TGTGCCAGCAGCTTAGCGACTGCGTTTGAGACCCAGTACTTC
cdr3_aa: CASSLATAFETQYF

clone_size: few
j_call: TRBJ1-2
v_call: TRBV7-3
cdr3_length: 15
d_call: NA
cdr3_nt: TGTGCCATCAGCTTAACGGTTGGGACCCCCTATGGCTACACCTTC
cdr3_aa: CAISLTVGTPYGYTF

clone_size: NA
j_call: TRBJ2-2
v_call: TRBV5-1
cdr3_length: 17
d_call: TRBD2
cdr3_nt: TGCGCCAGCAGCTGGGGACTAGCGGGAGCTGGGACCGGGGAGCTGTTTTTT
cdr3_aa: CASSWGLAGAGTGELFF

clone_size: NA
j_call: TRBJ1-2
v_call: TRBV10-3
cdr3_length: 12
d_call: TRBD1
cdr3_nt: TGTGCCATCTTCGGGACAGCCTATGGCTACACCTTC
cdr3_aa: CAIFGTAYGYTF

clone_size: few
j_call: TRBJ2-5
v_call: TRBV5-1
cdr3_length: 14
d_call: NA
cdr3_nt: TGCGCCAGCAGCTTGGTATCGTCCGGAGAGACCCAGTACTTC
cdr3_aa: CASSLVSSGETQYF

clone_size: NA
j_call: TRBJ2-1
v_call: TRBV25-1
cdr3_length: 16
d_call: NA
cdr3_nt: TGTGCCAGCAGTGAAGTCGGGGTAGCGAAGTGGAATGAGCAGTTCTTC
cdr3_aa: CASSEVGVAKWNEQFF

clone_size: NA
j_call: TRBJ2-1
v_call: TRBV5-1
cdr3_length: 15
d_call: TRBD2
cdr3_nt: TGCGCCAGCAGCTTAATTAGCGGGGGGGAAGGTGAGCAGTTCTTC
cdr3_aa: CASSLISGGEGEQFF

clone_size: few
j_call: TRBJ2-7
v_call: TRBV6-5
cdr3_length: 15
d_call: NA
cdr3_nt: TGTGCCAGCAGTTACTCTGTGGGTGACACCTACGAGCAGTACTTC
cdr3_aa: CASSYSVGDTYEQYF

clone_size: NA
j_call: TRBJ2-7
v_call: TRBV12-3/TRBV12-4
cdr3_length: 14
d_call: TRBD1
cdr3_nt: TGTGCCAGCAGCCGATCAGGGGGCGGTTACGAGCAGTACTTC
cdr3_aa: CASSRSGGGYEQYF

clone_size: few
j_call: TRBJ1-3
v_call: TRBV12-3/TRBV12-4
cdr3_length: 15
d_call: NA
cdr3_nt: TGTGCCAGCAGTTCGTTGAGTCCCGTGAGAAACACCATATATTTT
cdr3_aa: CASSSLSPVRNTIYF

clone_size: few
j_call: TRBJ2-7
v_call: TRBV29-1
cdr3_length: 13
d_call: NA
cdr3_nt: TGCAGCGCCAAAACAGGGATTTTACACGAGCAGTACTTC
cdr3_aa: CSAKTGILHEQYF

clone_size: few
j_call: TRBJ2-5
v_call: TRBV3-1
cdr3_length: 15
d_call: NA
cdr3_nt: TGTGCCAGCAGCCAAGAAGTAATGGCTGGGGAGACCCAGTACTTC
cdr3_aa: CASSQEVMAGETQYF

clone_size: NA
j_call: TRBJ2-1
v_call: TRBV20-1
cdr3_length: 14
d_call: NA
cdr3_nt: TGCAGTGCTAGAAAAACGGGGGTATACAATGAGCAGTTCTTC
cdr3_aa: CSARKTGVYNEQFF

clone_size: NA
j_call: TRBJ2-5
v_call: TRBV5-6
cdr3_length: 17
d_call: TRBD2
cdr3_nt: TGTGCCAGCAGCTTGGGACTAGCGGGAGTGGGACAAGAGACCCAGTACTTC
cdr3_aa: CASSLGLAGVGQETQYF

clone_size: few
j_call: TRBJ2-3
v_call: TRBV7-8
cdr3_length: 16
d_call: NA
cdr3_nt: TGTGCCAGCAGCTTTTATACGGGACGGAGCACAGATACGCAGTATTTT
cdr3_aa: CASSFYTGRSTDTQYF

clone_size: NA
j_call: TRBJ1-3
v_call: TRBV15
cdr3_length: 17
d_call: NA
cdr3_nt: TGTGCCACCAGCAGAGAATCGGGCAGGGTCTCTGGAAACACCATATATTTT
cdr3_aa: CATSRESGRVSGNTIYF

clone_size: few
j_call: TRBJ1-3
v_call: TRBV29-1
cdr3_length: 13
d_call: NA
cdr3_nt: TGCAGCGTAATCCAGGGGTCCGGAAACACCATATATTTT
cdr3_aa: CSVIQGSGNTIYF

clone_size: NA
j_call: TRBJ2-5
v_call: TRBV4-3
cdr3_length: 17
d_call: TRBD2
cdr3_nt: TGCGCCAGCAGCCCCTCGGGGGGGGGCAGGGTAAAAGAGACCCAGTACTTC
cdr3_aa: CASSPSGGGRVKETQYF

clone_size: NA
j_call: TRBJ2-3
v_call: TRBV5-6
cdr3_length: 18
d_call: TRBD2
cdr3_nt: TGTGCCAGCAGCCTCGGACTAGCGGGAGTCCGTAGCACAGATACGCAGTATTTT
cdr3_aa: CASSLGLAGVRSTDTQYF

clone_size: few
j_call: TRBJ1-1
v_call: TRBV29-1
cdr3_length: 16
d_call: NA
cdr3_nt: TGCAGCGTCGAGGGCATGGACGGACTCTTAAACACTGAAGCTTTCTTT
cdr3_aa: CSVEGMDGLLNTEAFF

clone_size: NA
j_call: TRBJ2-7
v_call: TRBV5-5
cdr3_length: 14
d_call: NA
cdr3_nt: TGTGCCAGCAGCTTGGTCAGGGCAGGGAACGAGCAGTACTTC
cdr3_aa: CASSLVRAGNEQYF

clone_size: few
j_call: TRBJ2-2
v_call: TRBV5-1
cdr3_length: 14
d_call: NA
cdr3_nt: TGCGCCAGCAGCTCCCTCCTGGGAGCGGGGGAGCTGTTTTTT
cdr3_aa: CASSSLLGAGELFF

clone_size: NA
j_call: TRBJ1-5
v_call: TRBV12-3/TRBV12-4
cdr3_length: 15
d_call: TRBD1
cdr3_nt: TGTGCCAGCAGCCGGGGACAGTCGTTCGATCAGCCCCAGCATTTT
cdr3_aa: CASSRGQSFDQPQHF

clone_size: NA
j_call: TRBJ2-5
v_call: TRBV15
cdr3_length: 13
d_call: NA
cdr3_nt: TGTGCCACCAGCCTCGGGTTCCGAGAGACCCAGTACTTC
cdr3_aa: CATSLGFRETQYF

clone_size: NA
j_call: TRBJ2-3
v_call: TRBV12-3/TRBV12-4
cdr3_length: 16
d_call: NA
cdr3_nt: TGTGCCAGCAGTTCACGGCTGATCCCCCGCACAGATACGCAGTATTTT
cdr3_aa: CASSSRLIPRTDTQYF

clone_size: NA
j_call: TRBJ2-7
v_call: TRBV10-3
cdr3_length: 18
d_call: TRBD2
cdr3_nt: TGTGCCATCAGCGGGACTAGCGGGAGGGCCTTGGGGTACTACGAGCAGTACTTC
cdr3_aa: CAISGTSGRALGYYEQYF

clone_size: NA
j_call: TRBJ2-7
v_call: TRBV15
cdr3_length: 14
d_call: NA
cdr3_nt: TGTGCCACCAGCAGAGGGGGGGTGACCTACGAGCAGTACTTC
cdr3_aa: CATSRGGVTYEQYF

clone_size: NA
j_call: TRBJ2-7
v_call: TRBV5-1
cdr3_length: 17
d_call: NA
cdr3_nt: TGCGCCAGCAGCCGGGGGGACAGCCAGGTCAAGTTCTACGAGCAGTACTTC
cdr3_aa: CASSRGDSQVKFYEQYF